The sequence of this T cell receptor (beta chain) was determined in a study of patients and donors after allogeneic stem cell transplantation. TCRdb reprocessed the RT-PCR reads with MiXCR, giving one entry per CDR3 protein. The table shows about a million distinct CDR3 sequences, with roughly 18% occurring only once. V shed 0 bases and J 4 bases; nucleotides not matched to a gene: 9. There are 17 residues in the CDR3. Per germline, CDR1 DFQATT and CDR2 SNEGSKA (reference sequence). This clonotype originated in a human donor who was either an allogeneic HSCT recipient or a stem cell or donor lymphocyte infusion donor (not recorded which). It is not recorded whose cells these are; they may come from a transplant donor. Sequencing input: blood, either unsorted or a sorted T cell fraction (not recorded which). The chain is built from TRBV20-1 and TRBJ1-5, with 10 bases fitting TRBD1. CDR3 nucleotide sequence: TGCAGTGCTAGAGATCGGACAGGGGGGACCCTTAATCAGCCCCAGCATTTT. This sequence encodes CSARDRTGGTLNQPQHF.